The 10 T cell receptor beta chains given below trace back to one sample, sequenced in a study of T cell changes during pregnancy in multiple sclerosis. Clones were sequenced by immunoSEQ multiplex PCR, and TCRdb holds only the in-frame ones, with some missing. The repertoire has roughly 34,000 clones, roughly 90% of them found once; the top ten carry 4.5%. Here the sequenced sample was peripheral blood, taken in the second trimester of pregnancy. The receptors were sampled from a female donor in good health, enrolled as a control in a pregnancy study.

This rearrangement joins TRBV5-4 to TRBJ1-2; possibly TRBD1 for D (6 bases). Germline CDR1 reads SGHNT; CDR2 reads YYREEE (reference sequence). V gave up 4 bases and J gave up 5 bases, with 12 bases separating them. The CDR3 is made up of 13 amino acids. The CDR3: CASSPGQQYGYTF. The CDR3 coding sequence is TGTGCCAGCAGCCCCGGACAGCAATATGGCTACACCTTC.

The chain recombines TRBV29-1 with TRBJ2-3, with D possibly being TRBD1 (6 bases). CDR1 and CDR2 (germline): SQVTM, ANQGSEA. The CDR3 spans 11 residues. V gave up 5 bases and J gave up 4 bases, with 7 bases separating them. The CDR3 nucleotides are TGCAGCGTTCCAGGGGCAGATACGCAGTATTTT. Translation gives CSVPGADTQYF.

This chain links TRBV7-9 with TRBJ2-3; TRBD2 aligns across 7 bases. Germline trimming cut 8 bases from V and 3 bases from J; bases unmatched to any gene: 5. Germline V gives CDR1 SEHNR, CDR2 FQNEAQ (reference sequence). The CDR3 sequence is 13 residues long. CDR3 in DNA: TGTGCCAGCCTAGGACTAGTTACAGATACGCAGTATTTT. This translates into CASLGLVTDTQYF.

The V and J genes are TRBV6-5 and TRBJ1-2, with D possibly being TRBD1 (5 bases). Trimming left V 5 bases short and J 8 bases short, with 15 bases between. The CDR3 has 13 amino acids. CDR1 is MNHEY and CDR2 is SVGAGI in the germline V gene. The CDR3 is CASSLRAGGGYTF. CDR3 DNA: TGTGCCAGCAGTCTACGAGCGGGGGGGGGCTACACCTTC.

This rearrangement joins TRBV11-2 to TRBJ2-7; the match to TRBD2 covers 8 bases. The CDR3 loop spans 14 amino acids. Germline V gene data show CDR1 as SGHAT and CDR2 as FQNNGV. The V and J ends lost 5 bases and 5 bases, in that order; junction bases with no gene match: 8. The CDR3: CASSPLAEGNEQYF. The CDR3 coding sequence is TGTGCCAGCAGCCCACTAGCGGAGGGCAACGAGCAGTACTTC.

J is TRBJ1-4 and V is TRBV4-2, with D maybe TRBD1 (5 bases). The CDR3 runs 13 residues. V was pared by 2 bases and J by 4 bases, with 5 bases between. Germline loops: CDR1 LGHNA, CDR2 YNFKEQ. The CDR3 region has the DNA TGTGCCAGCAGCCAACAGGGTAATGAAAAACTGTTTTTT. Protein product: CASSQQGNEKLFF.

J is TRBJ2-7 and V is TRBV6-1, with TRBD2 matching over 7 bases. Germline CDR1 and CDR2: MNHNS and SASEGT. The junction had 7 bases not matched to a gene; V was cut back by 4 bases and J by 4 bases. CDR3 length: 14 residues. CDR3 bases: TGTGCCAGCAGTGGCGGCGGGAGCCAGTACGAGCAGTACTTC. Translated, it gives CASSGGGSQYEQYF.

The chain couples TRBV6-5 to TRBJ2-7; TRBD1 matches 7 bases. With V trimmed by 4 bases and J by 9 bases, 6 bases remained unmatched. Germline V gene sequence: CDR1 MNHEY, CDR2 SVGAGI. The CDR3 has 12 residues. CDR3 sequence: CASSSDRVRQYF. The CDR3 nucleotides read TGTGCCAGCAGTTCCGACAGGGTACGGCAGTACTTC.

The rearrangement joins TRBV10-1 to TRBJ2-5; D is possibly TRBD2 (7 bases). Germline CDR1 is WNHNN and CDR2 is SYGVQD (reference sequence). Trimming removed 2 bases from V and 3 bases from J, with 22 bases in between. CDR3 size: 18 residues. The CDR3 coding sequence is TGCGCCAGCAGTGAGCCCCGGGGGGTGACAGGCATTGAAGAGACCCAGTACTTC. It is translated as CASSEPRGVTGIEETQYF.

The chain combines TRBV15 with TRBJ2-7; D unresolved. The CDR3 is 16 residues long. Germline CDR1 reads LNHNV; CDR2 reads YYDKDF (reference sequence). The V end lost 0 bases, the J end lost 1 base, and 13 bases lay between the germline ends. CDR3 sequence: CATSREGTVGSYEQYF. CDR3 sequence (DNA): TGTGCCACCAGCAGAGAAGGTACAGTTGGATCCTACGAGCAGTACTTC. The full variable domain, its missing parts supplied by reference TRBV15 and TRBJ2-7, is DAMVIQNPRYQVTQFGKPVTLSCSQTLNHNVMYWYQQKSSQAPKLLFHYYDKDFNNEADTPDNFQSRRPNTSFCFLDIRSPGLGDTAMYLCATSREGTVGSYEQYFGPGTRLTVT.